The entry below describes one TCR beta chain. In its sample, this clone was seen a few times. This receptor's antigen is unknown. The record has no base qualities; no much larger clone is one base away. The CDR3 regions of human TCRbeta chains were analyzed by immunosequencing. On the study's bioinformatics: TCRs in the repertoires were compared against a reference library of SARS-CoV-2-specific TCRs that had been generated with the MIRA antigen-specificity platform. Breadth meant the fraction of unique TCRs that were SARS-CoV-2-associated, whereas depth meant the fraction of total T cells that were SARS-CoV-2-associated. Using the MIRA data, each spike-specific TCR was mapped to the spike region that the TCR reacts to and placed in a CD4 or CD8 class. Log10-transformed breadth and depth values were compared by one-way ANOVA with Sidak's multiple comparisons tests. TCRdb provides this immuneACCESS table in a form limited to in-frame rearrangements. Some clones are lacking; in checked studies, under half of them reflect an unresolved V gene, and why the rest are absent is not known. The V and J calls and the clone size are those of that table, but D and trimming were determined from the DNA. For this sample there are about 150,000 clones; less than 90% appear just once. 5% to 6% of the sample belongs to the ten largest clones.

These data belong to a study of T cell responses to AZD1222 COVID-19 vaccine (dated by TCRdb to the early 2020s). Regarding the research as a whole: A total of roughly 240 trial participants underwent TCR sequencing, of whom around 200 received two doses of AZD1222 and about 25 received two doses of the MenACWY control vaccine. Enrollment into the trials was organized by age into subgroups of 18-55, 56-69 and 70-plus years, and those subgroups contained roughly 140, 27 and 60 TCR-sequenced participants, respectively. Here is what the overall study found, with its caveats: Only 5 to 7 AZD1222 recipients were SARS-CoV-2 seropositive at baseline, limiting conclusions about previously exposed vaccinees. Reportedly, close to half of the unique spike-specific TCRs recognized epitopes lying outside the regions that are mutated in the B.1.351 and B.1.1.7 variants. The vaccine-associated CD4 TCRs covered the entire spike protein, and the dominant responses fell in regions 160-218 and 743-854. In the small 56-69-year group, the increase in depth fell short of significance, most likely because of low power. Because no day 14 peak-response samples were available, repertoires were characterized only after the peak T cell response. Participants were mostly white British, with more females than males. The authors suggested clonal diversity may have been underestimated. Spike-specific TCR breadth and depth rose significantly after two AZD1222 doses compared with day 0 and with MenACWY recipients.

The time point label here, explained by the study, means: baseline before first vaccination. Sample treatment or condition, as interpreted from the label and publication: meningococcal conjugate vaccine given as trial control. The vaccinee samples were drawn from two UK trials, COV001 and COV002, one of which was a single-blind randomized controlled phase 2/3 trial testing AZD1222 (ChAdOx1 nCoV-19) in healthy adults. For TCRbeta chain sequencing, PBMC samples were collected from trial participants at day 0 and at day 28 after the second dose. Unmatched junction bases come to 11, with V trimmed by 5 bases and J by 5 bases. From a lookup of the germline V gene, CDR1 and CDR2 are SGHVS and FNYEAQ. The CDR3 numbers 16 residues from cysteine through phenylalanine. The sequence is cut down to CDR3 DNA, 48 bases in frame from base 1.

The source material was peripheral blood, sampled on day 0 of MenACWY control vaccination. Recombination linked TRBV7-6 to TRBJ2-5; 10 nucleotides in the junction match TRBD2. The TCR sequence derives from an adult in good health. CDR3 loop: CASSREPTSGMETQYF. The DNA sequence is TGTGCCAGCAGCCGCGAGCCCACTAGCGGGATGGAGACCCAGTACTTC.